This T cell receptor (beta chain) appears in the sequencing data of a study of T cell changes during pregnancy in multiple sclerosis. The V gene's germline CDR1 is SQVTM and CDR2 ANQGSEA. V lost 6 bases and J lost 2, with 13 bases in between. The CDR3 spans 13 residues. Clones were read by immunoSEQ multiplex PCR, and TCRdb kept only the in-frame ones, dropping some. The table includes 90,000 or so clones, around 93% detected once. The origin of this receptor is a female donor in good health, serving as a control in a pregnancy study. Some clones in this sample may be carry-over from other donors' samples. The material sequenced was PBMCs, taken in the first trimester of pregnancy. This chain links TRBV29-1 with TRBJ2-5; tentative D call: TRBD2 (6 bases). CDR3 in DNA: TGCAGCGTCAGCGGGTCGCTGCAAGAGACCCAGTACTTC. This sequence encodes CSVSGSLQETQYF.